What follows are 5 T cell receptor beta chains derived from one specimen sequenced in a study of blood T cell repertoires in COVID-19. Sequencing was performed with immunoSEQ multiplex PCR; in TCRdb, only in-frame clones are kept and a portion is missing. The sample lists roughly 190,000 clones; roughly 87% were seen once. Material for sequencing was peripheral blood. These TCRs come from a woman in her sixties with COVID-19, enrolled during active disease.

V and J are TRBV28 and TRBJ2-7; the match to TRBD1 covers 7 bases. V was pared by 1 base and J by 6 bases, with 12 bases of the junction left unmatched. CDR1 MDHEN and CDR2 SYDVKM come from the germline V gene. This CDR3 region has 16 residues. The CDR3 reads CASSLLARGTRGEQYF. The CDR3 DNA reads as TGTGCCAGCAGTTTATTAGCCAGGGGGACCAGGGGCGAGCAGTACTTC.

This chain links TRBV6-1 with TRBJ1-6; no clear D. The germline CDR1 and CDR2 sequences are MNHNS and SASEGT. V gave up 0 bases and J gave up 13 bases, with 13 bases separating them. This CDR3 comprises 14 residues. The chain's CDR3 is CASSEALSHFPLHF. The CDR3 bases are TGTGCCAGCAGTGAAGCGCTGAGCCATTTTCCCCTCCACTTT.

Here the CDR3 DNA reads TGTGCCAGCAGCGTAGAGCCTAGCGGGACCTACAATGAGCAGTTCTTC. It is translated as CASSVEPSGTYNEQFF. This chain uses TRBV9 with TRBJ2-1, with TRBD2 matching 9 bases. This CDR3 spans 16 amino acids. Looked up from germline, CDR1 is SGDLS and CDR2 is YYNGEE. After removal of 0 bases from V and 2 bases from J, the junction contained 3 bases not matched to a gene.

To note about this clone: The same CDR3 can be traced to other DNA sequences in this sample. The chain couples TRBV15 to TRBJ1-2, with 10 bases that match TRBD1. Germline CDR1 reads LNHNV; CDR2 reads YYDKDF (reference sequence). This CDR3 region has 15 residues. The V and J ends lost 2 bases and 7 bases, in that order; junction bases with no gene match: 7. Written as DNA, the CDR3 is TGTGCCACCAGCAGACCCGGGACAGGGGTGGGTGGCTACACCTTC. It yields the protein CATSRPGTGVGGYTF.

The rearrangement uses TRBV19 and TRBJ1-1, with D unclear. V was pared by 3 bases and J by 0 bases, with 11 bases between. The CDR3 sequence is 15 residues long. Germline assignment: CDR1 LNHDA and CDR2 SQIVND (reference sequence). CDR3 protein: CASSMGLGVNTEAFF. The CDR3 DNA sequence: TGTGCCAGTAGTATGGGTTTGGGAGTGAACACTGAAGCTTTCTTT.